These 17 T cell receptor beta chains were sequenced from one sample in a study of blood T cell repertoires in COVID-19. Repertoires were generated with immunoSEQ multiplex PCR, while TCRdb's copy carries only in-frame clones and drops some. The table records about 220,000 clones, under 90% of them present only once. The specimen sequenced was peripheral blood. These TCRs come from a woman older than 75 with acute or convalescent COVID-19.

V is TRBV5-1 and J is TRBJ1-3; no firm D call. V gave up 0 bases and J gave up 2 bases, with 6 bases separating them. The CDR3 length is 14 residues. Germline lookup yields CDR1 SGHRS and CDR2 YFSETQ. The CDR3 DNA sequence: TGCGCCAGCAGCTTGGACCAGGCTGGAAACACCATATATTTT. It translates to CASSLDQAGNTIYF.

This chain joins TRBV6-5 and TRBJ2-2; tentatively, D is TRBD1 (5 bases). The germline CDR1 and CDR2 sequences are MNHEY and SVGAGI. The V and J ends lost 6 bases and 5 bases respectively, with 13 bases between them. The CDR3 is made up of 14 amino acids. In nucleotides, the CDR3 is TGTGCCAGCAGGCCCCTTCAGGGAACCGGGGAGCTGTTTTTT. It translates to CASRPLQGTGELFF.

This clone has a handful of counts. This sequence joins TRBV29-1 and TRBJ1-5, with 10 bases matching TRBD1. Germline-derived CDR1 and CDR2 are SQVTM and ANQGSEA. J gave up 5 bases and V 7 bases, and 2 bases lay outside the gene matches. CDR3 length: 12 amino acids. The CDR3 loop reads CSAGQGHQPQHF. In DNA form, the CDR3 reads TGCAGCGCGGGACAGGGGCATCAGCCCCAGCATTTT. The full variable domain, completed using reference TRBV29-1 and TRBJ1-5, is SAVISQKPSRDICQRGTSLTIQCQVDSQVTMMFWYRQQPGQSLTLIATANQGSEATYESGFVIDKFPISRPNLTFSTLTVSNMSPEDSSIYLCSAGQGHQPQHFGDGTRLSIL.

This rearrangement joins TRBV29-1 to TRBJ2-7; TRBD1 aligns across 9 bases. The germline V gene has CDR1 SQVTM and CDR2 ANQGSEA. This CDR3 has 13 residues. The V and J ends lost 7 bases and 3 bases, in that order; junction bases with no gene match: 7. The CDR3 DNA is TGCAGCGCTACGACAGGGGGGAACTACGAGCAGTACTTC. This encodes CSATTGGNYEQYF.

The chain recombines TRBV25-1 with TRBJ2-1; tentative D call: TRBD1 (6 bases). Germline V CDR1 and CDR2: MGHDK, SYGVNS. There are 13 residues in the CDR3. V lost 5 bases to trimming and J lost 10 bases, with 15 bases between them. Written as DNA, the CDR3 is TGTGCCAGCAGTCGGACAGTCCCAATGGAGCAGTTCTTC. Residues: CASSRTVPMEQFF. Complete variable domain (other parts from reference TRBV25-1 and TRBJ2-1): EADIYQTPRYLVIGTGKKITLECSQTMGHDKMYWYQQDPGMELHLIHYSYGVNSTEKGDLSSESTVSRIRTEHFPLTLESARPSHTSQYLCASSRTVPMEQFFGPGTRLTVL.

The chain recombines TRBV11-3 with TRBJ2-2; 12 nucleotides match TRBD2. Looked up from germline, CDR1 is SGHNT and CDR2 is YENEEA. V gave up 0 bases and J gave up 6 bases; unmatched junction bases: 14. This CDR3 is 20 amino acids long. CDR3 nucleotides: TGTGCCAGCAGCTTAGACGCTCGACTAGCGGGGGAAAACAGGGCCGGGGAGCTGTTTTTT. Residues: CASSLDARLAGENRAGELFF.

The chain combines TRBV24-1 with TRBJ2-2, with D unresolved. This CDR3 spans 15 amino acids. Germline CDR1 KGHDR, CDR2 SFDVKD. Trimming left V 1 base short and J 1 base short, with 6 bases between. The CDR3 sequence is CATSDLHGNTGELFF. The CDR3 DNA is TGTGCCACCAGTGATTTACATGGGAACACCGGGGAGCTGTTTTTT.

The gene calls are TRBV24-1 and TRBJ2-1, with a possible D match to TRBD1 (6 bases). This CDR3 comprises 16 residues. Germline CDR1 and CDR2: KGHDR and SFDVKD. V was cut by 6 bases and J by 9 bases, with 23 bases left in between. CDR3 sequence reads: CATSTPGTPLGGEQFF. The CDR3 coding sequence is TGTGCCACCAGTACCCCCGGGACACCCCTTGGGGGTGAGCAGTTCTTC.

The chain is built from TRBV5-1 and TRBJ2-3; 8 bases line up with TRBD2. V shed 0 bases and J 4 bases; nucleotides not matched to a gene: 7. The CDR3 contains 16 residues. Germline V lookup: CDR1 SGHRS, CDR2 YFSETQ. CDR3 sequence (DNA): TGCGCCAGCAGCTTGGACGCGGGGGGCGGGGCAGATACGCAGTATTTT. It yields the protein CASSLDAGGGADTQYF.

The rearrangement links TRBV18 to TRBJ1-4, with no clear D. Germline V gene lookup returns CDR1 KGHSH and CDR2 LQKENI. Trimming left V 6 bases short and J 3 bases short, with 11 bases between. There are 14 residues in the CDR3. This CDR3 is CASSGDVANEKLFF. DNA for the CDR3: TGTGCCAGCTCCGGAGACGTGGCTAATGAAAAACTGTTTTTT.

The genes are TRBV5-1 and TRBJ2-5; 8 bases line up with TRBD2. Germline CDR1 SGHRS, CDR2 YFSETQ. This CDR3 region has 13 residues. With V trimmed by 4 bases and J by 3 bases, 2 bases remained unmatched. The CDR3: CASSAGLEETQYF. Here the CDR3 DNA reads TGCGCCAGCAGCGCGGGACTAGAAGAGACCCAGTACTTC.

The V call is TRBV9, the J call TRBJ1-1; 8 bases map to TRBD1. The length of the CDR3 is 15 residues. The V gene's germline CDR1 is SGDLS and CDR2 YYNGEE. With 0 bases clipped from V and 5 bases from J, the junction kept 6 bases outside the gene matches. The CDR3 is CASSVAPDRATEAFF. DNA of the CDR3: TGTGCCAGCAGCGTAGCTCCGGACAGGGCTACTGAAGCTTTCTTT.

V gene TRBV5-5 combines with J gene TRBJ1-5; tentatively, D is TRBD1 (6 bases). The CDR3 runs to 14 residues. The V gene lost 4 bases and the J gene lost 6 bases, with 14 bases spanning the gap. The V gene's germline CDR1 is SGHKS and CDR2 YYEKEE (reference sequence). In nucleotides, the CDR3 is TGTGCCAGCAGCCCAATACTCAGGGGTCAGCCCCAGCATTTT. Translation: CASSPILRGQPQHF.

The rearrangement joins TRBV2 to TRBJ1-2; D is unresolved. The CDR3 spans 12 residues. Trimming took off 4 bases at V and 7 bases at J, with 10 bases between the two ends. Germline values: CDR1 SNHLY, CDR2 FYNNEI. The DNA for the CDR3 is TGTGCCAGCAGTGGTACGGTTTCTGGCTACACCTTC. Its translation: CASSGTVSGYTF.

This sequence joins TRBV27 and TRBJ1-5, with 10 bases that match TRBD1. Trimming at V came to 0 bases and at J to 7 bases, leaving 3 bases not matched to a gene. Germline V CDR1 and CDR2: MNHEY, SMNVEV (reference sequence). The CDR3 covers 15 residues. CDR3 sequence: CASSLSGQGSQPQHF. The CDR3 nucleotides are TGTGCCAGCAGTTTATCGGGACAGGGGAGCCAGCCCCAGCATTTT.

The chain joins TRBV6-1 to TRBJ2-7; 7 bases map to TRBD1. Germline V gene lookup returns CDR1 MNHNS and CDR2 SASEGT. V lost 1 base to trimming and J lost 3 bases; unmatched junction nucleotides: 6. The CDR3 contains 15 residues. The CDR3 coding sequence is TGTGCCAGCAGTGAAGGCCAGGGGGTATACTACGAGCAGTACTTC. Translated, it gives CASSEGQGVYYEQYF.

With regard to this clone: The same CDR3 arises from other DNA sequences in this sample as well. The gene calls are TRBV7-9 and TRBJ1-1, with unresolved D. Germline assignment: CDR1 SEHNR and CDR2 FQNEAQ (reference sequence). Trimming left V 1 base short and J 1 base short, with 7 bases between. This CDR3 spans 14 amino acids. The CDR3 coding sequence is TGTGCCAGCAGCTTAGGACGGGGGAACACTGAAGCTTTCTTT. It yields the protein CASSLGRGNTEAFF.